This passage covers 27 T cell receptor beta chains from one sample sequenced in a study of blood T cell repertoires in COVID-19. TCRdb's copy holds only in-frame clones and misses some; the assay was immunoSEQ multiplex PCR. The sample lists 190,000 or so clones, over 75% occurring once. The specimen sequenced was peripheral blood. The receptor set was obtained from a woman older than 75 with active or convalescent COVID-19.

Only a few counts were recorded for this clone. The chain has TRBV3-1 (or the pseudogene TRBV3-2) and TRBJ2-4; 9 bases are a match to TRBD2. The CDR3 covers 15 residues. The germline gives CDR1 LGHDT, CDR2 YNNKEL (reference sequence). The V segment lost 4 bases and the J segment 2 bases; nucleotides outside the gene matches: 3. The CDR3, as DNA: TGTGCCAGCAGCCCGCTAGCGGGGACCAAAAACATTCAGTACTTC. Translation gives CASSPLAGTKNIQYF.

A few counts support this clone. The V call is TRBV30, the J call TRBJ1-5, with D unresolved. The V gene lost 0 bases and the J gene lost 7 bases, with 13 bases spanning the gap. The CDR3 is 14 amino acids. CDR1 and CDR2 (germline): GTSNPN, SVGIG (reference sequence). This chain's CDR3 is CAWSVSLSGQPQHF. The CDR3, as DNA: TGTGCCTGGAGTGTTTCTCTGAGCGGCCAGCCCCAGCATTTT. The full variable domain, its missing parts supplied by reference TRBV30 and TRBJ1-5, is SQTIHQWPATLVQPVGSPLSLECTVEGTSNPNLYWYRQAAGRGLQLLFYSVGIGQISSEVPQNLSASRPQDRQFILSSKKLLLSDSGFYLCAWSVSLSGQPQHFGDGTRLSIL.

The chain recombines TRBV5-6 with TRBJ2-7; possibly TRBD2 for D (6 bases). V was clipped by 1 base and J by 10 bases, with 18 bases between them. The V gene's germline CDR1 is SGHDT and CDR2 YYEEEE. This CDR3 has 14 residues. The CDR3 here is CASSLRRGLPVQYF. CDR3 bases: TGTGCCAGCAGCTTGCGACGGGGACTCCCCGTCCAGTACTTC.

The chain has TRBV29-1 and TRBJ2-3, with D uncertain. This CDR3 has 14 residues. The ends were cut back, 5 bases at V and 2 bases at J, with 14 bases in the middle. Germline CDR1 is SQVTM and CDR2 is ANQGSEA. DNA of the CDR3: TGCAGCGTTAGAAGACCGGGTGTCACAGATACGCAGTATTTT. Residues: CSVRRPGVTDTQYF.

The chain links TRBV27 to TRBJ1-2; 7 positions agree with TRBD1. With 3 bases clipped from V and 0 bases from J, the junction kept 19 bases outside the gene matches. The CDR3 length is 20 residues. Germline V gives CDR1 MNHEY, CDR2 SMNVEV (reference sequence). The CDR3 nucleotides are TGTGCCAGCAGTTTGAGGTGGCGTCGGGGACAGCAGCCGACTAACTATGGCTACACCTTC. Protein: CASSLRWRRGQQPTNYGYTF.

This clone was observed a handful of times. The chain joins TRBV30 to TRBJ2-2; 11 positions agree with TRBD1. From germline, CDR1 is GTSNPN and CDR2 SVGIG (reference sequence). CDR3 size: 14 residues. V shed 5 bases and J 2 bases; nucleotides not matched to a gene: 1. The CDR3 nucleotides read TGTGCCTGGGGGACAGGGGGAAACACCGGGGAGCTGTTTTTT. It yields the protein CAWGTGGNTGELFF.

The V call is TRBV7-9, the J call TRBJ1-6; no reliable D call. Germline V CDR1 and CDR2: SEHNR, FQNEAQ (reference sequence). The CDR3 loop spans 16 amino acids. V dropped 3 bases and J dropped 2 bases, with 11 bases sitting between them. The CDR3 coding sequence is TGTGCCAGCAGCTTTGCGACTGATACCTATAATTCACCCCTCCACTTT. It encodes CASSFATDTYNSPLHF.

The DNA of the CDR3 is TGTGCCAGCAGCACGCAACAGAACACCGGGGAGCTGTTTTTT. It encodes CASSTQQNTGELFF. The chain is built from TRBV11-2 and TRBJ2-2; D is undetermined. Deletions cut 5 bases from V and 1 base from J, with 8 bases between. This CDR3 spans 14 amino acids. Germline V gives CDR1 SGHAT, CDR2 FQNNGV.

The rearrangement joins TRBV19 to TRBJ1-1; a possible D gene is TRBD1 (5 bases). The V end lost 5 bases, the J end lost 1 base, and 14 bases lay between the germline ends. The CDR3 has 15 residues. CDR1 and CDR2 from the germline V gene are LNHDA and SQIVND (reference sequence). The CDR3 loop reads CASSLNDGGNTEAFF. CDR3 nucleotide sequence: TGTGCCAGTAGTCTAAACGACGGGGGGAACACTGAAGCTTTCTTT.

CDR3 sequence (DNA): TGTGCCACCAGCAGAGATATTCAACAAACCCAAGAGACCCAGTACTTC. Amino acids: CATSRDIQQTQETQYF. The V and J genes are TRBV15 and TRBJ2-5; D remains ambiguous. Germline V gene lookup returns CDR1 LNHNV and CDR2 YYDKDF (reference sequence). The CDR3 is 16 amino acids. V dropped 0 bases and J dropped 1 base, with 12 bases sitting between them.

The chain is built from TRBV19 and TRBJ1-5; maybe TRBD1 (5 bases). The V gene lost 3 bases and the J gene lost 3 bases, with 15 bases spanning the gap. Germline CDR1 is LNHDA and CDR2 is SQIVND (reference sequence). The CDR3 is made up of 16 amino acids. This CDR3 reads CASSIDHTGNNQPQHF. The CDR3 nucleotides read TGTGCCAGTAGTATTGACCATACAGGAAACAATCAGCCCCAGCATTTT.

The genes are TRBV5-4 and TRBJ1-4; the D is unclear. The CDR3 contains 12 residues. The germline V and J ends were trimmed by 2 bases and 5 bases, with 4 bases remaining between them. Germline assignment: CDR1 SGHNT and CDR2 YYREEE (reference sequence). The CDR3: CASSFVNEKLFF. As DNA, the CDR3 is TGTGCCAGCAGCTTTGTAAATGAAAAACTGTTTTTT.

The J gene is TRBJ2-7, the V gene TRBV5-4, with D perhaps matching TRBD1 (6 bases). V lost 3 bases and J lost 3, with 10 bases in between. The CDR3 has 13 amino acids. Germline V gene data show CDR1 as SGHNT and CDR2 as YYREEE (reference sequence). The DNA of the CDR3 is TGTGCCAGCAGCTCAGGACAGATCTACGAGCAGTACTTC. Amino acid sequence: CASSSGQIYEQYF.

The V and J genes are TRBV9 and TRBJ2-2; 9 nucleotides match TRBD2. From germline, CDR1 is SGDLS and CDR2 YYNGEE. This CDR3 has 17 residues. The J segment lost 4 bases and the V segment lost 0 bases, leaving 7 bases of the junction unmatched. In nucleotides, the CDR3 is TGTGCCAGCAGCGTAGCCCCCGGCGGGGGGGGCACCGGGGAGCTGTTTTTT. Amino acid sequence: CASSVAPGGGGTGELFF.

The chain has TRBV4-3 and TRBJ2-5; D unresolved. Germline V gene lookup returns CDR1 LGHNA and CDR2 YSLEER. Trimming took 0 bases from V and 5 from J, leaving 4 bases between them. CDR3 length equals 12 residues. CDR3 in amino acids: CASSQDRETQYF. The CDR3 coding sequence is TGCGCCAGCAGCCAAGATCGGGAGACCCAGTACTTC.

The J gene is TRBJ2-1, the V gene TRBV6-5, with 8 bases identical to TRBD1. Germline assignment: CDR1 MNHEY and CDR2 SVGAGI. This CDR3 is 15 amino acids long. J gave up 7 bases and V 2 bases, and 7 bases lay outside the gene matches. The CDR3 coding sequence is TGTGCCAGCAGTTACGGGACAGGAAAATTTAATGAGCAGTTCTTC. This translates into CASSYGTGKFNEQFF.

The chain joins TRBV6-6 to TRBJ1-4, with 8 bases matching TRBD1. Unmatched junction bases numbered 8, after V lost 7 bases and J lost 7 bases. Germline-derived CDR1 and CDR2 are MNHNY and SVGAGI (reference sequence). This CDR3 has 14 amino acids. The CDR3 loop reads CASIPLGTGEKLFF. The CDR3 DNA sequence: TGTGCCAGCATACCCCTCGGGACAGGTGAAAAACTGTTTTTT.

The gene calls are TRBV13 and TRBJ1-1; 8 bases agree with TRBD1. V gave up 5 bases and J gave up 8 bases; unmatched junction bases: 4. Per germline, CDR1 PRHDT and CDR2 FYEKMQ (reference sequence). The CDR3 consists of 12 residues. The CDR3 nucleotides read TGTGCCAGCAGCACCCGGACAGGGGAAGCTTTCTTT. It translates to CASSTRTGEAFF.

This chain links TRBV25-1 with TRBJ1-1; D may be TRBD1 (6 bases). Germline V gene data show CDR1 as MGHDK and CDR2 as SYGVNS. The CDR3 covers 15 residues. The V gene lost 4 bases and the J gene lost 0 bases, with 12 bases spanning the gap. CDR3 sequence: CASSGSRGMNTEAFF. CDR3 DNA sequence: TGTGCCAGCAGTGGATCCAGGGGAATGAACACTGAAGCTTTCTTT.

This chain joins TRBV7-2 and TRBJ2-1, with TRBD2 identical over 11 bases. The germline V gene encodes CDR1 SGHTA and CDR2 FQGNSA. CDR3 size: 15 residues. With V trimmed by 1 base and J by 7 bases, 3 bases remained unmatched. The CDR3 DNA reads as TGTGCCAGCAGCTTAGGACTAGCGGGGAGGAATGAGCAGTTCTTC. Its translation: CASSLGLAGRNEQFF.

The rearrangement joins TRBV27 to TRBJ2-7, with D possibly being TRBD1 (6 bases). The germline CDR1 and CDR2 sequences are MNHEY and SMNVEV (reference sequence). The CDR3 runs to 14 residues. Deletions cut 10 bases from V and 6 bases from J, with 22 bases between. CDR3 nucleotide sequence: TGTGCCACTCGCCCCGGGACACTGCTAGGCGAGCAGTACTTC. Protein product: CATRPGTLLGEQYF.

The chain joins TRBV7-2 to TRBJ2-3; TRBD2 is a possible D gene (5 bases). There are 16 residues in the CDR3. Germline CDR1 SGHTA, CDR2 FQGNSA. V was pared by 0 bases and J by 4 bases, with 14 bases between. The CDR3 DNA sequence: TGTGCCAGCAGCTTAGCGCTAACCTTCGGGGCAGATACGCAGTATTTT. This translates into CASSLALTFGADTQYF.

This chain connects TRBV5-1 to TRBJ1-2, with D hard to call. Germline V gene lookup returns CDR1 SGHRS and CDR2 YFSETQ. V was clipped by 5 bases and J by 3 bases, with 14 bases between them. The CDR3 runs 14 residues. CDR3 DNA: TGCGCCAGCAGATCTATGGAGGCGGACTATGGCTACACCTTC. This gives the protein CASRSMEADYGYTF.

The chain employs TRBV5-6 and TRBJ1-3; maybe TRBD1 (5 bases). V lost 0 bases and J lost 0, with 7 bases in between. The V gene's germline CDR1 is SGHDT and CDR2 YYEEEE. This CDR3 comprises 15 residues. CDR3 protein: CASSLGGPSGNTIYF. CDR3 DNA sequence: TGTGCCAGCAGCTTGGGGGGCCCCTCTGGAAACACCATATATTTT.

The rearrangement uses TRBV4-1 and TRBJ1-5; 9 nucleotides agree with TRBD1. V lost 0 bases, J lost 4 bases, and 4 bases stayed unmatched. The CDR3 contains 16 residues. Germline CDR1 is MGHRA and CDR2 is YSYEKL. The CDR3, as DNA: TGCGCCAGCAGCCAAGAGGGACAGGGACTAAATCAGCCCCAGCATTTT. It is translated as CASSQEGQGLNQPQHF.

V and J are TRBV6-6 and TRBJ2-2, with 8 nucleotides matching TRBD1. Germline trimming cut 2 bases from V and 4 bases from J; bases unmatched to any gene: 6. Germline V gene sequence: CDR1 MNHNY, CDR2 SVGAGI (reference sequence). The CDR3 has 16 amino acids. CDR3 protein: CASSYTDRGGTGELFF. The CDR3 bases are TGTGCCAGCAGTTACACCGACAGGGGCGGCACCGGGGAGCTGTTTTTT.

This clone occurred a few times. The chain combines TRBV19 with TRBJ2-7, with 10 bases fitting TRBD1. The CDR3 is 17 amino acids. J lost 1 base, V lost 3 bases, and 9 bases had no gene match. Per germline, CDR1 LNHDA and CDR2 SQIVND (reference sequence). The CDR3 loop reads CASSIAPGQGSSYEQYF. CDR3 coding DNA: TGTGCCAGTAGTATTGCTCCGGGACAGGGGAGTTCCTACGAGCAGTACTTC.